The 13 T cell receptor beta chains below come from one sample, sequenced in a study of blood T cell repertoires in COVID-19. Assay used: immunoSEQ multiplex PCR; TCRdb lists only in-frame clones, some missing. The repertoire has more than 300,000 clones, around 86% of them found once; the top ten carry over 3.5%. Material: PBMCs or T cells enriched from blood (not recorded which). The receptors originated from a man aged 30 to 45 who had recovered from COVID-19.

This chain joins TRBV5-1 and TRBJ1-2; 8 bases match TRBD1. CDR1 and CDR2 (germline): SGHRS, YFSETQ. The CDR3 runs to 15 residues. The trim removed 0 bases at V and 10 bases at J, leaving 11 bases unmatched. CDR3 region: CASSLDLTGVSYYTF. The CDR3 region has the DNA TGCGCCAGCAGCTTGGATCTGACAGGGGTATCCTACTACACCTTC.

The genes are TRBV3-1 (or the pseudogene TRBV3-2) and TRBJ1-1, with D maybe TRBD1 (6 bases). The CDR3 loop spans 14 amino acids. The V and J ends lost 4 bases and 4 bases respectively, with 13 bases between them. Germline V gene sequence: CDR1 LGHDT, CDR2 YNNKEL (reference sequence). The CDR3 DNA sequence: TGTGCCAGCAGCCTAGCGAGGGGGGGCACTGAAGCTTTCTTT. It specifies CASSLARGGTEAFF.

This sequence joins TRBV28 and TRBJ2-7, with D possibly TRBD1 on 6 matching bases. Trimming took 9 bases from V and 1 from J, leaving 19 bases between them. This CDR3 is built from 15 residues. CDR1 and CDR2 (germline): MDHEN, SYDVKM. CDR3 nucleotide sequence: TGTGCCAGTATTCGGTGGGGCAGGGGATCCTACGAGCAGTACTTC. The encoded protein is CASIRWGRGSYEQYF.

J is TRBJ1-1 and V is TRBV21-1. TRBV21-1 is labeled a pseudogene. The CDR3 is made up of 18 amino acids. CDR3 sequence (DNA): TGTGCCAGCAGCAAAGCCCAAATCCTCCCGGAGGGTGACACTGAAGCTTTCTTT. Encoded protein: CASSKAQILPEGDTEAFF.

The chain uses TRBV24-1 and TRBJ2-2; 8 bases line up with TRBD1. Per the germline V gene, CDR1 is KGHDR and CDR2 is SFDVKD. The CDR3 spans 16 residues. V lost 3 bases to trimming and J lost 3 bases; unmatched junction nucleotides: 5. CDR3 coding DNA: TGTGCCACCAGTGATATCGACAGGGGCGACACCGGGGAGCTGTTTTTT. It specifies CATSDIDRGDTGELFF.

The chain recombines TRBV5-8 with TRBJ2-7, with 8 bases lining up with TRBD1. Germline values: CDR1 SGHTS, CDR2 YDEGEE. V shed 0 bases and J 2 bases; nucleotides not matched to a gene: 4. The CDR3 spans 15 residues. In nucleotides, the CDR3 is TGTGCCAGCAGCTTGGCCGGACAGGGCGCCTACGAGCAGTACTTC. Translated, it gives CASSLAGQGAYEQYF.

This rearrangement joins TRBV6-1 to TRBJ1-6, with a weak D call TRBD1 (6 bases). Per the germline V gene, CDR1 is MNHNS and CDR2 is SASEGT. The length of the CDR3 is 13 residues. Trimming stripped 1 base from V and 12 bases from J, with 10 bases between. Here the CDR3 DNA reads TGTGCCAGCAGTGAAGAAAGGGGGATACCCCTCCACTTT. This translates into CASSEERGIPLHF.

This clone was seen just once. The V gene is TRBV7-2, the J gene TRBJ2-6; no reliable D call. The CDR3 totals 15 residues. Trimming pared 5 bases from V and 2 bases from J, leaving 10 bases between. CDR1 SGHTA and CDR2 FQGNSA come from the germline V gene. The CDR3 here is CASSPGQAGANVLTF. The CDR3 bases are TGTGCCAGCAGCCCCGGCCAGGCTGGGGCCAACGTCCTGACTTTC.

The DNA of the CDR3 is TGTGCCAGCAGCGGACAATTGACAGCCTCCGTTGAAGCTTTCTTT. It encodes CASSGQLTASVEAFF. This rearrangement joins TRBV3-1 (or the pseudogene TRBV3-2) to TRBJ1-1, with D possibly being TRBD1 (5 bases). This CDR3 has 15 residues. The germline gives CDR1 LGHDT, CDR2 YNNKEL (reference sequence). V lost 5 bases, J lost 7 bases, and 20 bases lay in between.

This chain joins TRBV11-2 and TRBJ1-1; D call uncertain. CDR1 and CDR2 from the germline V gene are SGHAT and FQNNGV. The CDR3 length is 13 residues. Trimming left V 1 base short and J 3 bases short, with 6 bases between. The CDR3, as DNA: TGTGCCAGCAGCTTAGGCGGGCACACTGAAGCTTTCTTT. It yields the protein CASSLGGHTEAFF.

V and J are TRBV11-2 and TRBJ2-7, with D maybe TRBD2 (6 bases). Germline loops: CDR1 SGHAT, CDR2 FQNNGV. The V end lost 1 base, the J end lost 1 base, and 14 bases lay between the germline ends. The CDR3 contains 16 residues. The CDR3 reads CASSLATRGASYEQYF. As DNA, the CDR3 is TGTGCCAGCAGCTTAGCAACCCGCGGGGCTTCCTACGAGCAGTACTTC.

The chain carries TRBV5-4 and TRBJ2-3; 13 bases are a match to TRBD2. Trimming at V came to 4 bases and at J to 9 bases, leaving 5 bases not matched to a gene. The germline V gene encodes CDR1 SGHNT and CDR2 YYREEE (reference sequence). This CDR3 is 14 amino acids long. The CDR3 sequence: CASSRGTSGDTQYF. The CDR3 DNA is TGTGCCAGCAGCCGGGGGACTAGCGGGGACACGCAGTATTTT. The full variable domain, its missing parts supplied by reference TRBV5-4 and TRBJ2-3, is ETGVTQSPTHLIKTRGQQVTLRCSSQSGHNTVSWYQQALGQGPQFIFQYYREEENGRGNFPPRFSGLQFPNYSSELNVNALELDDSALYLCASSRGTSGDTQYFGPGTRLTVL.

This clone was found once. The J gene is TRBJ2-3, the V gene TRBV5-1; D call uncertain. V lost 1 base and J lost 4, with 16 bases in between. This CDR3 contains 16 residues. CDR1 is SGHRS and CDR2 is YFSETQ in the germline V gene. CDR3: CASSLFGVRPSDTQYF. The CDR3, as DNA: TGCGCCAGCAGCTTGTTTGGAGTAAGACCTTCAGATACGCAGTATTTT.